This T cell receptor beta chain comes out of a study of T cells in Graves' hyperthyroidism and ophthalmopathy. This clonotype was detected a few times. Germline CDR1 MGHRA, CDR2 YSYEKL. The CDR3 has 17 residues. V shed 1 base and J 2 bases; nucleotides not matched to a gene: 5. Hyperthyroidism of Graves' type that showed no ophthalmopathy progression within 18 months was stable. Amplification targeted TCR beta CDR3 regions from RNA transcripts. The TCR CDR3 was amplified in a first-round RT-PCR using the HTBI primer set. TCRdb re-called the multiplex PCR reads through MiXCR, storing one row per CDR3 protein. The table has 200,000 to 250,000 distinct CDR3 sequences, 17% seen once.

Sample: blood. J is TRBJ1-5 and V is TRBV4-1, with 10 bases fitting TRBD1. This clonotype was sampled from a man aged 45-60 years with Graves' hyperthyroidism. For the CDR3, the DNA is TGCGCCAGCAGCCAAGGGCCGACAGGGGGCCGCAATCAGCCCCAGCATTTT. Translating it yields CASSQGPTGGRNQPQHF.